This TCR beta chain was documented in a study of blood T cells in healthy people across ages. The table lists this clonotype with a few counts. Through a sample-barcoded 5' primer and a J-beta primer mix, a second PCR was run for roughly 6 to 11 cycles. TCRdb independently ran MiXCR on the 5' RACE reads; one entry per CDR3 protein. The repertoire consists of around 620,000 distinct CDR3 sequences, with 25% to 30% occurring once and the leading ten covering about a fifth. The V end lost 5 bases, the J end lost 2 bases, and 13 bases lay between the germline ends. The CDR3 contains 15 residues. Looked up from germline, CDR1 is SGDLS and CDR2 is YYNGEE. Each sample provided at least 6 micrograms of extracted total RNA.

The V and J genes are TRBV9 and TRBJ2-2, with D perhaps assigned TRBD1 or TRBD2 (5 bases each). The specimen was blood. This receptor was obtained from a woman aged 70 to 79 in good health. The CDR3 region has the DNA TGTGCCAGCAGGGGGGAAGGGCTTAACACCGGGGAGCTGTTTTTT. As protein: CASRGEGLNTGELFF.